The T cell receptor (beta chain) described here comes from a study of T cell repertoires in cytomegalovirus infection. As to this clonotype: Its antigen is undetermined.

CDR3 length: 12 amino acids. Trimming cost V 1 base and J 10 bases, with 8 bases left between them. Germline CDR1 is LGHDT and CDR2 is YNNKEL (reference sequence). TCRdb processed the reads anew with MiXCR; each CDR3 protein has one entry. The sample contains approximately 270,000 distinct CDR3 sequences, roughly a fifth of which appear only once. The sequence was collected from a human donor in good health (CMV status not recorded). Some clones in this sample may be carry-over from other donors' samples. The specimen was cultured PBMCs, collected from culture after CMV antigen stimulation. The J gene is TRBJ2-1, the V gene TRBV3-1; no clear D. The CDR3 DNA sequence: TGTGCCAGCAGCCAAGTCAGTGGGGAGCAGTTCTTC. This gives the protein CASSQVSGEQFF.